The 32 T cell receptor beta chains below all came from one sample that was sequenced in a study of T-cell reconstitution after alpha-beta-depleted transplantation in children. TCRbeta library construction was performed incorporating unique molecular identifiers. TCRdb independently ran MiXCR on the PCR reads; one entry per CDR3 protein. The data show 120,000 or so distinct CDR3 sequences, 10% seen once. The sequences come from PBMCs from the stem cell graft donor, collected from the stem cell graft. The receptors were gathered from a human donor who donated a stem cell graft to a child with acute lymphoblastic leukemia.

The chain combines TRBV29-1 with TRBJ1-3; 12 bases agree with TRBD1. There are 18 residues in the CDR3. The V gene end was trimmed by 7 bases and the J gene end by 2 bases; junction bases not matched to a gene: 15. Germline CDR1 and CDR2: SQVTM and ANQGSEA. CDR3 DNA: TGCAGCGCCGCCCTCCAGGGGACAGGGGGCTCTCCTGGAAACACCATATATTTT. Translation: CSAALQGTGGSPGNTIYF. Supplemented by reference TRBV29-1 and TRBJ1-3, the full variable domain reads SAVISQKPSRDICQRGTSLTIQCQVDSQVTMMFWYRQQPGQSLTLIATANQGSEATYESGFVIDKFPISRPNLTFSTLTVSNMSPEDSSIYLCSAALQGTGGSPGNTIYFGEGSWLTVV.

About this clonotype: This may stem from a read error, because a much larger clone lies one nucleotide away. The CDR3 reads CGARPRVTYEQYF. The CDR3 nucleotides are TGCGGCGCCCGCCCCAGGGTTACCTACGAGCAGTACTTC. The chain has TRBV20-1 and TRBJ2-7; D possibly corresponds to TRBD1 (5 bases). CDR1 DFQATT and CDR2 SNEGSKA come from the germline V gene (reference sequence). The CDR3 sequence is 13 residues long.

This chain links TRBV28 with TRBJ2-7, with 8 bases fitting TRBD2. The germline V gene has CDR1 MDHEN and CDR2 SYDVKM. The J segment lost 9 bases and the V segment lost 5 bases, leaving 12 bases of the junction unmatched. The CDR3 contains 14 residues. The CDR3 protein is CASSRTSGGSRQYF. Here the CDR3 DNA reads TGTGCCAGCAGTCGTACTAGCGGAGGGTCCAGGCAGTACTTC.

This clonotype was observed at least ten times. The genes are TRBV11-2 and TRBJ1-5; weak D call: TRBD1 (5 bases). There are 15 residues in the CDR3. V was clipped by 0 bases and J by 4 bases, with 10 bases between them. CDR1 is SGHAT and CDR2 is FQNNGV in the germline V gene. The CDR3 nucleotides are TGTGCCAGCAGCTTAGATGGCAGGGAAAATCAGCCCCAGCATTTT. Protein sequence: CASSLDGRENQPQHF.

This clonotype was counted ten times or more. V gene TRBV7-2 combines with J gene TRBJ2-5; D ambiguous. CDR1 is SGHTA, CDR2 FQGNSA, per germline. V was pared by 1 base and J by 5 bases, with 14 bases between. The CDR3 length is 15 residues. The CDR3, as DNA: TGTGCCAGCAGCTTAGAGATGGCAGCCCGCGAGACCCAGTACTTC. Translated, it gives CASSLEMAARETQYF.

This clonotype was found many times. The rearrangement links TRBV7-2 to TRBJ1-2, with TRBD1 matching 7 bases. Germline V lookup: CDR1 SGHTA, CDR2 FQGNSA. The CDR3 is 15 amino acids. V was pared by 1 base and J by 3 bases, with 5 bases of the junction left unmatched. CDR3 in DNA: TGTGCCAGCAGCTTAGTAGGGCAGGGGGACTATGGCTACACCTTC. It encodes CASSLVGQGDYGYTF.

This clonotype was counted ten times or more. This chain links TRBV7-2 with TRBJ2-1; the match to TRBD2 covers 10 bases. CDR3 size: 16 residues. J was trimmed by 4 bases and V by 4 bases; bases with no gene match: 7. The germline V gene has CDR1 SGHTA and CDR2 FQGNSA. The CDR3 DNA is TGTGCCAGCAGCTGGGTCGGGACTAGCGCGTACAATGAGCAGTTCTTC. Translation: CASSWVGTSAYNEQFF. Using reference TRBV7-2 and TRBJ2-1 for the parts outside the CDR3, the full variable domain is GAGVSQSPSNKVTEKGKDVELRCDPISGHTALYWYRQSLGQGLEFLIYFQGNSAPDKSGLPSDRFSAERTGGSVSTLTIQRTQQEDSAVYLCASSWVGTSAYNEQFFGPGTRLTVL.

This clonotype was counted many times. The CDR3 bases are TGTGCCATCAGTGAGGGACAATCTAATGAAAAACTGTTTTTT. It yields the protein CAISEGQSNEKLFF. The J gene is TRBJ1-4, the V gene TRBV10-3, with D possibly being TRBD1 (5 bases). The V gene's germline CDR1 is ENHRY and CDR2 SYGVKD. V lost 2 bases, J lost 3 bases, and 7 bases lay in between. The CDR3 sequence is 14 residues long.

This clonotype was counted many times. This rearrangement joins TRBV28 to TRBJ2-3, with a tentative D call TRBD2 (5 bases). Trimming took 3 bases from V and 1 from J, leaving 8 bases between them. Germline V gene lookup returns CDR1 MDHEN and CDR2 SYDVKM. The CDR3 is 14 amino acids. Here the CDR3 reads CASSFSAGTDTQYF. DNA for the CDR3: TGTGCCAGCAGTTTTTCAGCGGGCACAGATACGCAGTATTTT.

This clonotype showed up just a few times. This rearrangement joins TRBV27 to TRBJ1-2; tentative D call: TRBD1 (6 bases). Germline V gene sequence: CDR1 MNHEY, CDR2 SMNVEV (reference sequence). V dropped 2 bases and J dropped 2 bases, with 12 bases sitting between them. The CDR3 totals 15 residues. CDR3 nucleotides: TGTGCCAGCAGTTTACAGGGGCGAAACAACTATGGCTACACCTTC. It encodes CASSLQGRNNYGYTF.

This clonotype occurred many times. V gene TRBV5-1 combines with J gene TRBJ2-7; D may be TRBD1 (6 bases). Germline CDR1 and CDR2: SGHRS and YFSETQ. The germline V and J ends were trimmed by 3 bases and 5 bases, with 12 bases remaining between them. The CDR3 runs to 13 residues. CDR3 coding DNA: TGCGCCAGCAGCTCGGGACAAGCTAACGAGCAGTACTTC. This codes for CASSSGQANEQYF.

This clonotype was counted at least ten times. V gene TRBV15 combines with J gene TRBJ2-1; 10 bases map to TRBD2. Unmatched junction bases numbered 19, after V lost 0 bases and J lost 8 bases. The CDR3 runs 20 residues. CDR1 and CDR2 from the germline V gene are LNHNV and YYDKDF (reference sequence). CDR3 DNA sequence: TGTGCCACCAGCAGAGATAAGGAGGGGCTAGCGGGAGCGCTGGGGGATGAGCAGTTCTTC. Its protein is CATSRDKEGLAGALGDEQFF.

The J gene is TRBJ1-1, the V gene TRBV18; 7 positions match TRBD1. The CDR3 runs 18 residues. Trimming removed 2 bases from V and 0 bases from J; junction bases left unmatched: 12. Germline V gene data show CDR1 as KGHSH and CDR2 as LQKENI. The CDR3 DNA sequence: TGTGCCAGCTCACCAACCCCCCTGAGGGGGCGAATGAACACTGAAGCTTTCTTT. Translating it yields CASSPTPLRGRMNTEAFF.

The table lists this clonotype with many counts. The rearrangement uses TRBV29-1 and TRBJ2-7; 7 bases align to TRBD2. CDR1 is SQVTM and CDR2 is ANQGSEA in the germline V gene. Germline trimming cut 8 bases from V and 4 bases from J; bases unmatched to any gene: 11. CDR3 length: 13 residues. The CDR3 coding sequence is TGCAGCACGAAGGGCGGGGGTAATTACGAGCAGTACTTC. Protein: CSTKGGGNYEQYF.

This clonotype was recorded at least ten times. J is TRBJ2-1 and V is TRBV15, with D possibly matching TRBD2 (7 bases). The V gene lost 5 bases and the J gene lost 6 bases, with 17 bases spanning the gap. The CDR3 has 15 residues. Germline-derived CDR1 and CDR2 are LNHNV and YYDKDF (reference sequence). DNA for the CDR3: TGTGCCACCAGCTTCGAAAGGGGGGGCTTCAATGAGCAGTTCTTC. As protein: CATSFERGGFNEQFF.

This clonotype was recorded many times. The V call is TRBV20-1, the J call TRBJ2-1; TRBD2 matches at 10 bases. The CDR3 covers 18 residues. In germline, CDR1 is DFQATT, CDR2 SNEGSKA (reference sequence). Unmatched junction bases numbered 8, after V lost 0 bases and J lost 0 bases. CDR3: CSARDQRVAGGSYNEQFF. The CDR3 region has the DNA TGCAGTGCTAGAGATCAGAGAGTAGCGGGGGGCTCCTACAATGAGCAGTTCTTC.

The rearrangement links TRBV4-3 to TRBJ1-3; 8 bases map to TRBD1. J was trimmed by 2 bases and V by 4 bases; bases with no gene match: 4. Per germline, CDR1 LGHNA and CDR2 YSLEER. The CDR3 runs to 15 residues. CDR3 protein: CASSRKDRAGNTIYF. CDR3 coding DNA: TGCGCCAGCAGCCGGAAGGACAGGGCTGGAAACACCATATATTTT.

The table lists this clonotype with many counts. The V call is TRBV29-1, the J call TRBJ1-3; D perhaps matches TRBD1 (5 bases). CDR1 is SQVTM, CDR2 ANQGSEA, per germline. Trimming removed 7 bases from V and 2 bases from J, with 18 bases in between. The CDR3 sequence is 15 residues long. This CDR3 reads CSALNPGRTGNTIYF. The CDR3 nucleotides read TGCAGCGCCTTAAACCCAGGGAGAACTGGAAACACCATATATTTT.

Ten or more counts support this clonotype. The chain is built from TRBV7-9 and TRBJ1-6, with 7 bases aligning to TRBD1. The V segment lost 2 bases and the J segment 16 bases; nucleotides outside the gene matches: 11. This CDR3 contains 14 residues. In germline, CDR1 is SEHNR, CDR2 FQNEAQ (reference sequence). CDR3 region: CASSLLAGGDPLHF. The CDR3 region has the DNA TGTGCCAGCAGCTTACTTGCAGGGGGAGACCCACTCCACTTT.

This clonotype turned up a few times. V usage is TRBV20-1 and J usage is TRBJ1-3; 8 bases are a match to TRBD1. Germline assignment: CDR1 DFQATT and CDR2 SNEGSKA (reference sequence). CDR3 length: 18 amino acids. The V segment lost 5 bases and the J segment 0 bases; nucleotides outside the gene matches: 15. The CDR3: CSALGGAAGGPSGNTIYF. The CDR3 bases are TGCAGTGCTTTAGGGGGTGCGGCAGGGGGCCCCTCTGGAAACACCATATATTTT.

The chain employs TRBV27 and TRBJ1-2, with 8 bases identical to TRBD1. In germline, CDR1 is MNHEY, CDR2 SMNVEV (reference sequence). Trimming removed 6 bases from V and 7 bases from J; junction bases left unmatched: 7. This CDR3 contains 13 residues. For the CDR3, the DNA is TGTGCCAGCAGACCGACAGGGGAGGGTGGCTACACCTTC. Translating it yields CASRPTGEGGYTF.

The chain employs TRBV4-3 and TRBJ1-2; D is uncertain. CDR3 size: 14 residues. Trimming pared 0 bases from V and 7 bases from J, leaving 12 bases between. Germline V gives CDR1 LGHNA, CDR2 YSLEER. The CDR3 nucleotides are TGCGCCAGCAGCCAAGATGCAACAGTCGGTGGCTACACCTTC. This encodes CASSQDATVGGYTF.

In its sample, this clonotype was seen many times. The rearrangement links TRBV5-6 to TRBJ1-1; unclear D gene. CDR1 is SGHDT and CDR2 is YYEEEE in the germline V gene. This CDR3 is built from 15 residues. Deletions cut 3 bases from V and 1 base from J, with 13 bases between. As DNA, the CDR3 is TGTGCCAGCAGCTCCGGAGCCGGGAGGAACACTGAAGCTTTCTTT. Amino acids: CASSSGAGRNTEAFF.

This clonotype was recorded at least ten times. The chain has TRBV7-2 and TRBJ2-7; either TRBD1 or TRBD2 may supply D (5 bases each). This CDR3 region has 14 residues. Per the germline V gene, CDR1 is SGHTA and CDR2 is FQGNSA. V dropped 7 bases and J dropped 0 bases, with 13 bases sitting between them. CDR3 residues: CASNWGPSSYEQYF. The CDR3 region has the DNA TGTGCCAGCAACTGGGGACCCAGCTCCTACGAGCAGTACTTC.

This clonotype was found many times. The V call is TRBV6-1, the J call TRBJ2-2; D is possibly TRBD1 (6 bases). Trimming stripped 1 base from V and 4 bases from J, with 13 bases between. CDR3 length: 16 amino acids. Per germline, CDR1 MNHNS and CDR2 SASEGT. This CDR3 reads CASSEVVGASTGELFF. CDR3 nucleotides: TGTGCCAGCAGTGAAGTCGTGGGGGCAAGCACCGGGGAGCTGTTTTTT.

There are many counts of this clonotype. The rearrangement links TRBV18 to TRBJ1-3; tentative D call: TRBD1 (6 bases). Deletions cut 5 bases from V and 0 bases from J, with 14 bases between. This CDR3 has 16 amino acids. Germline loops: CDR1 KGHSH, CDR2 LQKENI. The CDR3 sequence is CASSTDSASSGNTIYF. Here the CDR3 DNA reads TGTGCCAGCTCAACGGACAGCGCCAGCTCTGGAAACACCATATATTTT.

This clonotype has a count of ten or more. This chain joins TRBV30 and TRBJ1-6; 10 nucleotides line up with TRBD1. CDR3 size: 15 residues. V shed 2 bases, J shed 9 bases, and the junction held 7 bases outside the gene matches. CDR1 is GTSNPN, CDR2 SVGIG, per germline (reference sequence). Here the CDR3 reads CAWSFPGTGVSPLHF. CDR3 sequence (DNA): TGTGCCTGGAGTTTCCCCGGGACAGGGGTTTCACCCCTCCACTTT.

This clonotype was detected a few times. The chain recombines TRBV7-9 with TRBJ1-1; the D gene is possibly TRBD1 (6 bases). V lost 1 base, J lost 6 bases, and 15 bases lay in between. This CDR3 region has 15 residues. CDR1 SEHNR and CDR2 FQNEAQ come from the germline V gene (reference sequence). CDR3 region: CASSLELGGRAEAFF. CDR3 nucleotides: TGTGCCAGCAGCTTAGAATTAGGGGGGCGGGCTGAAGCTTTCTTT.

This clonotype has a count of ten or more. This CDR3 is CASSPGSSGGTYEQYF. CDR3 in DNA: TGTGCCAGCAGTCCCGGATCCTCCGGGGGCACCTACGAGCAGTACTTC. This rearrangement joins TRBV12-3 or TRBV12-4 to TRBJ2-7; the D call may be TRBD1 or TRBD2 (6 bases each). Trimming left V 5 bases short and J 2 bases short, with 19 bases between. The CDR3 is 16 amino acids.

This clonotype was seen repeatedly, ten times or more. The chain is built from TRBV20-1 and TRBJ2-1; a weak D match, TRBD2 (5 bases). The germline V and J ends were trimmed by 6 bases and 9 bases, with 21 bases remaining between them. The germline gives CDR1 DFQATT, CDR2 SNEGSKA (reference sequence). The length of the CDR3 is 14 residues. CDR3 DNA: TGCAGTGCCTTTACAAAGCGGCTTGGGCGTGAGCAGTTCTTC. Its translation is CSAFTKRLGREQFF.

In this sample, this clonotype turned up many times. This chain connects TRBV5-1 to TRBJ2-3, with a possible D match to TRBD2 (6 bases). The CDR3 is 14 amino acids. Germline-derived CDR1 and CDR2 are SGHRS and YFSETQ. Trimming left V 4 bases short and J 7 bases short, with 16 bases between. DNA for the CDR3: TGCGCCAGCAGCCAAAGTCCGGAGGGAAATACGCAGTATTTT. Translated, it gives CASSQSPEGNTQYF.

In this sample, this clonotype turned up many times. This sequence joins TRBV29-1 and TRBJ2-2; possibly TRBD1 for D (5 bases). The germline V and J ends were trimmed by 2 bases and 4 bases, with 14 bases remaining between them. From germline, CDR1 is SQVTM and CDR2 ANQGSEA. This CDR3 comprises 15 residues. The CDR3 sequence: CSVEKWAGSTGELFF. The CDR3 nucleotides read TGCAGCGTTGAAAAATGGGCAGGGTCCACCGGGGAGCTGTTTTTT.